This TCR beta chain came from a study of T-cell reconstitution after alpha-beta-depleted transplantation in children. Trimming shortened V by 8 bases and J by 9 bases, and 11 bases separated the two germline ends. Germline assignment: CDR1 SQVTM and CDR2 ANQGSEA. There are 10 residues in the CDR3. This clonotype showed up many times. What it binds is not known. Unique molecular identifiers were incorporated into the prepared TCRbeta library. TCRdb re-analysed the PCR reads in MiXCR, keeping a single row per CDR3 protein. There are 750,000 to 950,000 distinct CDR3 sequences in the sample; approximately 15% occur only once, and about 4.6% lies in the top ten. Findings and caveats of the study: T-cell counts and diversity at one year following transplant were attributed mainly to newly produced T cells. At day 60, the high TCRbeta diversity found in some patients originated from recipient T cells and thymic progenitors that had survived. Several hundred graft clones that had expanded were reportedly the source of alpha-beta T cells about two months after transplant.

This TCR was recovered from a male patient younger than 18 who had a stem cell transplant for acute lymphoblastic leukemia, so the T cells may come from the graft donor. Here the sequenced sample was PBMCs, mostly from graft donor cells, taken 360 days after TCRalphabeta/CD19-depleted stem cell transplant. This chain uses TRBV29-1 with TRBJ1-5; D is unclear. CDR3 sequence reads: CSFPAWPQHF. CDR3 DNA sequence: TGCAGCTTTCCTGCGTGGCCCCAGCATTTT.